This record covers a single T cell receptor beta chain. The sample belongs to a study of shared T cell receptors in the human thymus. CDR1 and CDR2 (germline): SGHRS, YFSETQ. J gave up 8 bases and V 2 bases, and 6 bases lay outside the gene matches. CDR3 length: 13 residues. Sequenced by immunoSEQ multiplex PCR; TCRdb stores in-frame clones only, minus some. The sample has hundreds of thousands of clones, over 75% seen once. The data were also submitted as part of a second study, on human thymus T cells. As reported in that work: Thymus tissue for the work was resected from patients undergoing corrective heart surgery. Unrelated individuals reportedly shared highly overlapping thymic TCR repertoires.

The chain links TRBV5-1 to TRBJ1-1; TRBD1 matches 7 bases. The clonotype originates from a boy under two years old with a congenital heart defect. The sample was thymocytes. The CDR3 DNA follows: TGCGCCAGCAGCTTACTTACGACAGGGGAAGCTTTCTTT. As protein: CASSLLTTGEAFF.